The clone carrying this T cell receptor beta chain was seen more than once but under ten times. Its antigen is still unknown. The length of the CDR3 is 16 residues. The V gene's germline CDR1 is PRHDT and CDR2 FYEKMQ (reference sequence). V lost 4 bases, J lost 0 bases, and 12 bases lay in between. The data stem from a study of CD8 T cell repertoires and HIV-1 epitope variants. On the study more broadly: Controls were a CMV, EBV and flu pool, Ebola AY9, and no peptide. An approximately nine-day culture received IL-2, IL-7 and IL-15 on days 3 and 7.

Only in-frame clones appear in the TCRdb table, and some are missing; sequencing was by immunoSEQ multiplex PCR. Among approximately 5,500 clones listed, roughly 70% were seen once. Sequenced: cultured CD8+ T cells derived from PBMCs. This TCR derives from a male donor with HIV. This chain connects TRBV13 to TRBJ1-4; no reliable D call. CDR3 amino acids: CASSSIPGSTNEKLFF. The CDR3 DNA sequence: TGTGCCAGCAGCTCAATCCCCGGCTCAACTAATGAAAAACTGTTTTTT.